This T cell receptor (beta chain) was profiled in a study of shared clonotypes between healthy human individuals. The wider study: Every donor yielded three CD4 naive, three CD4 memory, two CD8 naive and one CD8 memory plate. Whole-study results and caveats: On the whole, naive subsets had larger estimated richness than memory subsets had.

A note on this clone: Its antigen is as yet unknown.

Execution of the assay was at deep level. Profiling relied on immunoSEQ multiplex PCR, and the TCRdb table lists in-frame clones only, not all of them. The data contain 2,100,000 or so clones, approximately 96% of them seen just once; the ten biggest clones take up roughly 0.13%. The CDR3 covers 15 residues. The V gene lost 1 base and the J gene lost 5 bases, with 12 bases spanning the gap. The germline CDR1 and CDR2 sequences are KGHSH and LQKENI. This sequence joins TRBV18 and TRBJ2-1; the D gene is possibly TRBD1 (6 bases). Sequenced material: naive CD4+ T cells sorted from blood. The subset denotes: CD45RA+ positively selected. This TCR derives from a man between 18 and 35 years old in good health. The CDR3 reads CASSPRQVTHNEQFF. DNA of the CDR3: TGTGCCAGCTCACCACGACAGGTGACTCACAATGAGCAGTTCTTC.